This T cell receptor beta chain was documented in a study of regulatory T cells in long-lasting Graves disease. Study-wide results and caveats: Clonotypes that were public and shared totalled some 2,900 in persistent patients versus about a thousand in new patients. With persistent disease, TRBV28, TRBJ1-2 and TRBJ2-5 were the favored segments. Patients with persistent Graves' had lower TCR diversity than newly diagnosed patients.

Specified time point: newly diagnosed GD, antithyroid drugs for less than 3 months. PBMC RNA served as the TCR library source. About this clonotype: Its antigen is unidentified.

CDR1 and CDR2 from the germline V gene are MNHEY and SVGEGT. The CDR3 runs to 15 residues. V was clipped by 7 bases and J by 0 bases, with 10 bases between them. Arm-PCR of CDR3 regions and iRepertoire HTBI primers were the basis on which TCR beta libraries were built. From the multiplex PCR reads, TCRdb called clonotypes with MiXCR, one entry per CDR3 protein. The profile covers hundreds of thousands of distinct CDR3 sequences, with around 17% appearing a single time and 30% taken by the ten largest. These same records also appear under a second study, on T cells in Graves' hyperthyroidism and ophthalmopathy. This second report adds: Blood shared most expanded thyroid clonotypes above 0.001.

The chain links TRBV6-2 or TRBV6-3 to TRBJ2-6, with no clear D. The specimen was peripheral blood mononuclear cells (PBMCs), collected at new diagnosis, from a patient treated with antithyroid drugs. The TCR originated in a man aged 40-49 years with Graves disease. CDR3 coding DNA: TGTGCCAGCACGCCACGGTTCTCTGGGGCCAACGTCCTGACTTTC. Translation gives CASTPRFSGANVLTF.